The TCR beta chain under discussion was sequenced for a study of T cell responses to AZD1222 COVID-19 vaccine. The protocol was immunoSEQ multiplex PCR, while the TCRdb copy is restricted to in-frame clones and leaves out a portion. The repertoire holds about 150,000 clones, with roughly nine tenths as singletons. The CDR3 spans 14 residues. Germline V lookup: CDR1 SGHTA, CDR2 FQGNSA. Trimming shortened V by 1 base and J by 0 bases, and 7 bases separated the two germline ends. The gene calls are TRBV7-2 and TRBJ2-7; either TRBD1 or TRBD2 may fit D (5 bases each). This sample comprised peripheral blood, obtained on day 0 of AZD1222 vaccination. The TCR comes from an adult in good health. The CDR3 DNA sequence: TGTGCCAGCAGCTTAGGGGACCCCTCCTACGAGCAGTACTTC. Its translation: CASSLGDPSYEQYF. Filled out from reference TRBV7-2 and TRBJ2-7, the complete variable domain reads GAGVSQSPSNKVTEKGKDVELRCDPISGHTALYWYRQSLGQGLEFLIYFQGNSAPDKSGLPSDRFSAERTGGSVSTLTIQRTQQEDSAVYLCASSLGDPSYEQYFGPGTRLTVT.